This T cell receptor beta chain appears in the sequencing data of a study of breast tumors, draining lymph nodes, adjacent tissues. Overall study results and limits: Compared with lymph nodes, tumors were less diverse; compared with nontumor tissue, more. Data fit most tumor T cells coming from lymph node, expanding in tumor.

On this clonotype itself: Antigen: not known.

CDR1 and CDR2 from the germline V gene are MGHRA and YSYEKL. The V and J ends lost 0 bases and 2 bases, in that order; junction bases with no gene match: 5. The CDR3 has 16 amino acids. TCRdb used MiXCR to reprocess the multiplex PCR reads, holding one entry per CDR3 protein. The table has about 66,000 distinct CDR3 sequences, around two fifths seen once. Sequences were obtained from breast tumor tissue. This receptor was obtained from a female donor with breast cancer. Some clones in this sample may be carry-over from other donors' samples. V usage is TRBV4-1 and J usage is TRBJ1-2, with 8 bases aligning to TRBD1. The CDR3 region has the DNA TGCGCCAGCAGCCAAGATGGTACAGGGGGGAACTATGGCTACACCTTC. Its protein is CASSQDGTGGNYGYTF.